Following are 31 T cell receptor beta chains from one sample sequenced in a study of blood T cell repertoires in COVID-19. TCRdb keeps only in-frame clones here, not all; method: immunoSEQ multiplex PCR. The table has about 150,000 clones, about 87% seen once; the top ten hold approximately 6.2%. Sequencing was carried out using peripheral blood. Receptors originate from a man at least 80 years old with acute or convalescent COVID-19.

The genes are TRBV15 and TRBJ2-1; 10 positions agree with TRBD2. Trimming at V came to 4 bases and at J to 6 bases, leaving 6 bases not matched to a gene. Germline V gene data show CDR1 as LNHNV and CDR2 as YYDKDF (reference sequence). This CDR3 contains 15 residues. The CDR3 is CATSNQAGGRNEQFF. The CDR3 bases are TGTGCCACCAGCAATCAAGCGGGAGGGCGCAATGAGCAGTTCTTC.

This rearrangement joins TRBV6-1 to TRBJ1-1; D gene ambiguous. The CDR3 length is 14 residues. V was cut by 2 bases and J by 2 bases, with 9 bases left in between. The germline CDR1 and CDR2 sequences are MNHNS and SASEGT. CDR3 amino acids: CASSEYGGNTEAFF. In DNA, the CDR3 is TGTGCCAGCAGTGAATATGGCGGTAACACTGAAGCTTTCTTT.

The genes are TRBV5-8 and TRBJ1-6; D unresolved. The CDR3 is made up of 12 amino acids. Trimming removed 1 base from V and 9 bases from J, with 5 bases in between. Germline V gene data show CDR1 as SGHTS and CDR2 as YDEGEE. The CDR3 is CASSLQASPLHF. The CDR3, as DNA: TGTGCCAGCAGCTTGCAAGCTTCACCCCTCCACTTT.

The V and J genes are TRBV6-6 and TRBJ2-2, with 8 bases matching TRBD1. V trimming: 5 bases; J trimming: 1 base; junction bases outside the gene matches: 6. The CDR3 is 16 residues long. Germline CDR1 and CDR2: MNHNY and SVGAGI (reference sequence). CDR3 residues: CASSRPGTGNTGELFF. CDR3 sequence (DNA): TGTGCCAGCAGTCGACCCGGGACAGGGAACACCGGGGAGCTGTTTTTT.

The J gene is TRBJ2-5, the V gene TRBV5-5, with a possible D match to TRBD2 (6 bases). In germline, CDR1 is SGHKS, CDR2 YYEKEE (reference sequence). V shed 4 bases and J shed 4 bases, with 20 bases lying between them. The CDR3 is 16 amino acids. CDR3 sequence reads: CASSRGGTAMVETQYF. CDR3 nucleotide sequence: TGTGCCAGCAGCCGGGGCGGGACCGCTATGGTAGAGACCCAGTACTTC. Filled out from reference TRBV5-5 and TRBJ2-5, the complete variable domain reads DAGVTQSPTHLIKTRGQQVTLRCSPISGHKSVSWYQQVLGQGPQFIFQYYEKEERGRGNFPDRFSARQFPNYSSELNVNALLLGDSALYLCASSRGGTAMVETQYFGPGTRLLVL.

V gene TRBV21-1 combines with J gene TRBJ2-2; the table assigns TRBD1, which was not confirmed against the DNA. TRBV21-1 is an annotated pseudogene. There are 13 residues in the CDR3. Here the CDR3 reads CARQGQTLRELFF. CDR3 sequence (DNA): TGTGCCAGACAGGGGCAGACCTTGAGGGAGCTGTTTTTT.

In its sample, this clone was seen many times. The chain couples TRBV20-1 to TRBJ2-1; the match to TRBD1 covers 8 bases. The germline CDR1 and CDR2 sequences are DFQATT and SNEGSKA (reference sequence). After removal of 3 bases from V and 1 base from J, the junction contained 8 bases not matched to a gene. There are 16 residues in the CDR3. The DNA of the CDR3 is TGCAGTGCTAGTGACGGACAGGGAGTTTCCTACAATGAGCAGTTCTTC. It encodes CSASDGQGVSYNEQFF.

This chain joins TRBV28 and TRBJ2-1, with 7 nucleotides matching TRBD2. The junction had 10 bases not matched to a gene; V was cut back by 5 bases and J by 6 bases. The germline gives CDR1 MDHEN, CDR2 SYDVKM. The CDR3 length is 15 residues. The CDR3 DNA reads TGTGCCAGCAGTCAACCGACTAGCTGGGGCAATGAGCAGTTCTTC. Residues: CASSQPTSWGNEQFF.

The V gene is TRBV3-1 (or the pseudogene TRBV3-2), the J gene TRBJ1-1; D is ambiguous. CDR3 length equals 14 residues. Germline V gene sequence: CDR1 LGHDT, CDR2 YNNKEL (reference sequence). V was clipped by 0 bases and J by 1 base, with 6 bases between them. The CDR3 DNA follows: TGTGCCAGCAGCCAAGATTCGGGGAACACTGAAGCTTTCTTT. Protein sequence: CASSQDSGNTEAFF.

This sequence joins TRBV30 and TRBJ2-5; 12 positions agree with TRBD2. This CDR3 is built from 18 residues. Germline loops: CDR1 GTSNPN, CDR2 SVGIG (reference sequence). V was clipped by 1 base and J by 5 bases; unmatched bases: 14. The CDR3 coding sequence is TGTGCCTGGAGTGGTTTCGGTTCTAGCGGGAGGGCCCTGGAGACCCAGTACTTC. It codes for CAWSGFGSSGRALETQYF.

The CDR3 reads CASQTWAVGGQPQHF. CDR3 in DNA: TGTGCCAGTCAAACCTGGGCCGTCGGGGGTCAGCCCCAGCATTTT. The rearrangement uses TRBV19 and TRBJ1-5; tentatively, D is TRBD1 (5 bases). The CDR3 extends over 15 amino acids. Germline V gives CDR1 LNHDA, CDR2 SQIVND (reference sequence). V was trimmed by 8 bases and J by 6 bases, leaving 20 bases between them.

CDR3 nucleotide sequence: TGTGCCAGTACGGAGCTAAGCAGGGGCTCCGGGGAGCTGTTTTTT. This sequence encodes CASTELSRGSGELFF. The chain combines TRBV19 with TRBJ2-2; possible D gene TRBD1, 6 bases. Looked up from germline, CDR1 is LNHDA and CDR2 is SQIVND (reference sequence). Trimming cost V 7 bases and J 6 bases, with 18 bases left between them. The CDR3 contains 15 residues.

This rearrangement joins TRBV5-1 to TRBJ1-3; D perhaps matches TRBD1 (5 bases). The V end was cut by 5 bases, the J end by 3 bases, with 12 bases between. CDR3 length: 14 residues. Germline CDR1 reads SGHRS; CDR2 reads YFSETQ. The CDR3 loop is CASRPGTDGNTIYF. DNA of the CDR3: TGCGCCAGCAGACCCGGGACTGATGGAAACACCATATATTTT.

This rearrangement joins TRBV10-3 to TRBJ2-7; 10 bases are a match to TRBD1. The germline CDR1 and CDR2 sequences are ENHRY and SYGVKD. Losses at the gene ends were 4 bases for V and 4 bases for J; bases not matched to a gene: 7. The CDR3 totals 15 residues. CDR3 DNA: TGTGCCATCAGTGGTACGGACAGGGGGGAGTACGAGCAGTACTTC. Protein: CAISGTDRGEYEQYF.

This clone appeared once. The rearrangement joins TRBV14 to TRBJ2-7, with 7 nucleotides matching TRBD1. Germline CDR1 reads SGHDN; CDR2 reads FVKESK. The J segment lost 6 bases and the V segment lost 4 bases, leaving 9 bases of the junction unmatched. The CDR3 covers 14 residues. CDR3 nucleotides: TGTGCCAGCAGCCCCACCGACAGGGTTCGCGAGCAGTACTTC. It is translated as CASSPTDRVREQYF.

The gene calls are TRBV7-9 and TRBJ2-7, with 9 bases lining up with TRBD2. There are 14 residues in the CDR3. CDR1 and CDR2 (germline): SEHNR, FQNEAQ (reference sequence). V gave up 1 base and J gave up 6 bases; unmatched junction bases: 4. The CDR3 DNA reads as TGTGCCAGCAGCTTAGGGCTTAGCGGGGGCGAGCAGTACTTC. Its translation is CASSLGLSGGEQYF. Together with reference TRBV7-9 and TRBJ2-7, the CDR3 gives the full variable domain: DTGVSQNPRHKITKRGQNVTFRCDPISEHNRLYWYRQTLGQGPEFLTYFQNEAQLEKSRLLSDRFSAERPKGSFSTLEIQRTEQGDSAMYLCASSLGLSGGEQYFGPGTRLTVT.

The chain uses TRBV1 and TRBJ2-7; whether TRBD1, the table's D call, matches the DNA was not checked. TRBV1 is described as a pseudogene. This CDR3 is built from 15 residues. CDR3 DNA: TGCACCAGCAGCCAGGACAGCGGAGTGGGGTACGAGCAGTACTTC. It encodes CTSSQDSGVGYEQYF.

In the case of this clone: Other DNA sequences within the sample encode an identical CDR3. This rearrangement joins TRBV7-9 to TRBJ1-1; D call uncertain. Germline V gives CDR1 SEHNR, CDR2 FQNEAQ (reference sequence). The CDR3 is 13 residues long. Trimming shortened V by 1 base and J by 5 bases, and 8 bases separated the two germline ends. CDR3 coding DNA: TGTGCCAGCAGCTTAGAGGGAGGGACTGAAGCTTTCTTT. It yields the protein CASSLEGGTEAFF.

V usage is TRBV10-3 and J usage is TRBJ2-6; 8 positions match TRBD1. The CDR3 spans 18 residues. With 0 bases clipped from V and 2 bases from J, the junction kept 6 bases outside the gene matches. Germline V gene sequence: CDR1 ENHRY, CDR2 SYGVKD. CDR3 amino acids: CAISESRTGPAGANVLTF. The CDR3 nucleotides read TGTGCCATCAGTGAGTCCCGGACAGGGCCTGCTGGGGCCAACGTCCTGACTTTC.

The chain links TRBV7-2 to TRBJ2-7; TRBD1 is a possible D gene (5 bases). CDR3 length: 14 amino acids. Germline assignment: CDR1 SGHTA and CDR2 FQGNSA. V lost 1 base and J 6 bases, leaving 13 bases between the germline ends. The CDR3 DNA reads TGTGCCAGCAGCTTAGTTTCCAGGGCGAGCGAGCAGTACTTC. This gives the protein CASSLVSRASEQYF.

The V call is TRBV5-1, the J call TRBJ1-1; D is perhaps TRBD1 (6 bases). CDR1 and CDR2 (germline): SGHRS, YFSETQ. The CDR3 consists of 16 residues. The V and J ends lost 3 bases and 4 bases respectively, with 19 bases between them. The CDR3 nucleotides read TGCGCCAGCAGCTGGGCCGCTACAGGGTCGGGCACTGAAGCTTTCTTT. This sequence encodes CASSWAATGSGTEAFF. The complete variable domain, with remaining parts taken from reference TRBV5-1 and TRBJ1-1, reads KAGVTQTPRYLIKTRGQQVTLSCSPISGHRSVSWYQQTPGQGLQFLFEYFSETQRNKGNFPGRFSGRQFSNSRSEMNVSTLELGDSALYLCASSWAATGSGTEAFFGQGTRLTVV.

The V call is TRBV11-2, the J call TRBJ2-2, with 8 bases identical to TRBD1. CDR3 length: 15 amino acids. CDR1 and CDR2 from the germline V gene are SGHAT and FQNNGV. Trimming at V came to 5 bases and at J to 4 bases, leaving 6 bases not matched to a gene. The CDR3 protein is CASSPRQGSTGELFF. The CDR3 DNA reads TGTGCCAGCAGCCCGCGACAGGGGAGCACCGGGGAGCTGTTTTTT.

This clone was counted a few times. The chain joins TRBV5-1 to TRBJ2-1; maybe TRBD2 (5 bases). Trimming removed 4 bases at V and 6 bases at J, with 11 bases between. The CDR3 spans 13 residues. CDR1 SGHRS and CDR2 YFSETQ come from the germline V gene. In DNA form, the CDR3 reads TGCGCCAGCAGCCTGAGCGGAGCCAATGAGCAGTTCTTC. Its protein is CASSLSGANEQFF.

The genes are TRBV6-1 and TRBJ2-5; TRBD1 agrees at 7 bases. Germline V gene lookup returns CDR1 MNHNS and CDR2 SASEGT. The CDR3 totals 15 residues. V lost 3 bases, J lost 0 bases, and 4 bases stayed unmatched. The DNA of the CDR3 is TGTGCCAGCAGTGACCGGGACAGAAACCAAGAGACCCAGTACTTC. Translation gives CASSDRDRNQETQYF.

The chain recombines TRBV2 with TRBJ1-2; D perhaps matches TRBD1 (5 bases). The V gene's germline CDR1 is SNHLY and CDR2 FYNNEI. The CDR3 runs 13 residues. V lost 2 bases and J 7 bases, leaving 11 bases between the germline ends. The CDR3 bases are TGTGCCAGCAGTGAACGCAGGGAGGCTGGCTACACCTTC. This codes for CASSERREAGYTF.

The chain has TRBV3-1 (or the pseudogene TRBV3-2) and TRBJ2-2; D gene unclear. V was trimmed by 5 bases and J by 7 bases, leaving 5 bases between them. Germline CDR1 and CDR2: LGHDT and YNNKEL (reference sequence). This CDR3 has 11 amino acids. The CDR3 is CASSSVGELFF. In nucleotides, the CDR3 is TGTGCCAGCAGCTCAGTCGGGGAGCTGTTTTTT.

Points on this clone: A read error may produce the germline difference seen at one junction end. The CDR3 bases are TGCGCCAGCAGCCAAGCGGAGGCATCTGGCTATGGCCACACCTTC. Translating it yields CASSQAEASGYGHTF. The chain couples TRBV4-1 to TRBJ1-2; no definite D call. The CDR3 is 15 residues long. The V gene's germline CDR1 is MGHRA and CDR2 YSYEKL.

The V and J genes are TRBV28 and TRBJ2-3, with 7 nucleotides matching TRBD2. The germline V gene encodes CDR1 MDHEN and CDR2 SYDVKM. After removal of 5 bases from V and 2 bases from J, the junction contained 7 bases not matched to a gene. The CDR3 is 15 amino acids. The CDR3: CASSDTSVVTDTQYF. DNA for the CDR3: TGTGCCAGCAGTGACACTAGCGTTGTCACAGATACGCAGTATTTT.

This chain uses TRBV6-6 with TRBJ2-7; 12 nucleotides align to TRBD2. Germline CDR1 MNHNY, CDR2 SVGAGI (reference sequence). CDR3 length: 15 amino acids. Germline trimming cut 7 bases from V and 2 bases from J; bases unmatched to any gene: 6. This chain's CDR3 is CASTRTSGETYEQYF. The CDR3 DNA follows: TGTGCCAGCACCCGGACTAGCGGGGAGACCTACGAGCAGTACTTC.

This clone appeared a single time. The CDR3 sequence is CASSRQGAQYF. The CDR3 DNA follows: TGTGCCAGCAGCCGACAAGGGGCCCAGTACTTC. The chain carries TRBV6-5 and TRBJ2-5, with D possibly matching TRBD1 (5 bases). This CDR3 region has 11 residues. The germline gives CDR1 MNHEY, CDR2 SVGAGI. The V and J ends lost 6 bases and 9 bases respectively, with 11 bases between them.

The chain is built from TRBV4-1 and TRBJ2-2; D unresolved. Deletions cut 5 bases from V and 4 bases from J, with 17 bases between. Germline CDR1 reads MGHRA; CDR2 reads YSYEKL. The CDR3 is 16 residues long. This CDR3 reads CASSAQVFGRTGELFF. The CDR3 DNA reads TGCGCCAGCAGCGCTCAGGTTTTCGGTCGCACCGGGGAGCTGTTTTTT.